The 4 T cell receptor beta chains below come from one sample, sequenced in a study of T cell responses to AZD1222 COVID-19 vaccine. Sequencing used immunoSEQ multiplex PCR; TCRdb keeps in-frame clones, though not all of them. The sample gives tens of thousands of clones, more than 85% of which show up once; around 28% is in the top ten. The sequences come from peripheral blood, collected 28 days after the second AZD1222 dose. The receptors here all came from an adult who received the AZD1222 COVID-19 vaccine.

The chain recombines TRBV18 with TRBJ2-1; TRBD1 matches 11 bases. The junction had 3 bases not matched to a gene; V was cut back by 3 bases and J by 5 bases. The CDR3 runs to 15 residues. The germline V gene encodes CDR1 KGHSH and CDR2 LQKENI. In DNA, the CDR3 is TGTGCCAGCTCACCCCGGGACAGGGGGGACAATGAGCAGTTCTTC. Translation gives CASSPRDRGDNEQFF.

The J gene is TRBJ2-1, the V gene TRBV7-2; 7 positions agree with TRBD2. The CDR3 covers 14 residues. The germline V gene has CDR1 SGHTA and CDR2 FQGNSA. The V gene end was trimmed by 5 bases and the J gene end by 2 bases; junction bases not matched to a gene: 3. CDR3 region: CASSPSGTYNEQFF. As DNA, the CDR3 is TGTGCCAGCAGCCCTAGCGGCACCTACAATGAGCAGTTCTTC.

The rearrangement links TRBV10-1 to TRBJ2-1, with a tentative D call TRBD1 (5 bases). This CDR3 spans 15 amino acids. V lost 4 bases to trimming and J lost 3 bases, with 13 bases between them. The germline gives CDR1 WNHNN, CDR2 SYGVQD (reference sequence). Here the CDR3 DNA reads TGCGCCAGCAGTGTGGTAGAGGACAACTACAATGAGCAGTTCTTC. Translated: CASSVVEDNYNEQFF.

This clone was counted once. J is TRBJ2-7 and V is TRBV18; D gene uncertain. Looked up from germline, CDR1 is KGHSH and CDR2 is LQKENI. V was pared by 3 bases and J by 2 bases, with 8 bases between. The CDR3 runs to 13 residues. CDR3 nucleotides: TGTGCCAGCTCACCCCCGGTAACCTACGAGCAGTACTTC. The encoded protein is CASSPPVTYEQYF.